This T cell receptor (beta chain) appears in the sequencing data of a study of blood T cell repertoires in COVID-19. Source study methods: Nucleated cell number was recorded as an estimate derived from reference gene primer amplification. Profiling relied on immunoSEQ multiplex PCR, and the TCRdb table lists in-frame clones only, not all of them. V and J calls and clone size come straight from that table; D and trimming were deduced from the DNA. The sample consists of a few hundred thousand clones, around 83% of them appearing once. CDR1 is GTSNPN, CDR2 SVGIG, per germline (reference sequence). CDR3 length equals 15 residues. V lost 3 bases to trimming and J lost 8 bases; unmatched junction nucleotides: 6.

Sequenced: PBMCs or T cells enriched from blood (not recorded which). The chain carries TRBV30 and TRBJ2-1; the match to TRBD2 covers 14 bases. The receptor was derived from a woman aged 40-49 years who had recovered from COVID-19. CDR3 region: CAWSPGTSGSYEQFF. The CDR3 DNA reads TGTGCCTGGAGCCCCGGGACTAGCGGGAGCTATGAGCAGTTCTTC. Looking up the rest from reference TRBV30 and TRBJ2-1 gives the full variable domain: SQTIHQWPATLVQPVGSPLSLECTVEGTSNPNLYWYRQAAGRGLQLLFYSVGIGQISSEVPQNLSASRPQDRQFILSSKKLLLSDSGFYLCAWSPGTSGSYEQFFGPGTRLTVL.